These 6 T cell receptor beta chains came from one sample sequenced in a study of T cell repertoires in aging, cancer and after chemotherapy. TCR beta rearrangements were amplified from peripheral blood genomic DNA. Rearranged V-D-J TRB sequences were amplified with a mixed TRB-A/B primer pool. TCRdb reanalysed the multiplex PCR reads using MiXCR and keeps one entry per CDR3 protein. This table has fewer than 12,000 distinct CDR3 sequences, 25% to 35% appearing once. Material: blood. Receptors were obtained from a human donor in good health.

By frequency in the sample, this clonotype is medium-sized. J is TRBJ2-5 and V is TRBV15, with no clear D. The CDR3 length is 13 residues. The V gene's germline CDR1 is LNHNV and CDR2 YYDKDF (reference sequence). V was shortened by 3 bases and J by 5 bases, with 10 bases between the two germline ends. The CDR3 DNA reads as TGTGCCACCAGCAGCGTGGTTAGGGAGACCCAGTACTTC. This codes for CATSSVVRETQYF.

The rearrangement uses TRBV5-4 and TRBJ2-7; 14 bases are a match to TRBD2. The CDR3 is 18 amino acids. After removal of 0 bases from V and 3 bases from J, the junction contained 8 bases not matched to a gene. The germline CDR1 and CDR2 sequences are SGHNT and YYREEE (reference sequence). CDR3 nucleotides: TGTGCCAGCAGCTTGGGATCCGGACTAGCGGGAGGAATCTACGAGCAGTACTTC. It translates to CASSLGSGLAGGIYEQYF.

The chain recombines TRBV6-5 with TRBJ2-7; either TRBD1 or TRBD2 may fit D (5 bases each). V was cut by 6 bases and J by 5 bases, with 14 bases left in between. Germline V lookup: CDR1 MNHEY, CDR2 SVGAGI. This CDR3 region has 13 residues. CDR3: CASSPTGAHEQYF. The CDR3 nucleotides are TGTGCCAGCAGCCCTACCGGGGCCCACGAGCAGTACTTC.

The CDR3 loop reads CASSTQGTGELFF. The CDR3 coding sequence is TGTGCCAGCAGTACCCAGGGGACCGGGGAGCTGTTTTTT. The V and J genes are TRBV12-3 or TRBV12-4 and TRBJ2-2; perhaps TRBD1 as D (6 bases). Trimming removed 5 bases at V and 5 bases at J, with 9 bases between. The CDR3 loop spans 13 amino acids.

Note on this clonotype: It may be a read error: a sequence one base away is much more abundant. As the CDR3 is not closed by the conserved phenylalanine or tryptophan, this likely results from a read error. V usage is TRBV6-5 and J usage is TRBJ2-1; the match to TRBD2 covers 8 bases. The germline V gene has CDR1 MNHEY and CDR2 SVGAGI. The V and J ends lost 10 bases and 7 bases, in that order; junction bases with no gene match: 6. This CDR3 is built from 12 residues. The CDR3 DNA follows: TGTGCCACTGGGACTAGTGGGAATGAGCAGTTCTTG. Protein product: CATGTSGNEQFL.

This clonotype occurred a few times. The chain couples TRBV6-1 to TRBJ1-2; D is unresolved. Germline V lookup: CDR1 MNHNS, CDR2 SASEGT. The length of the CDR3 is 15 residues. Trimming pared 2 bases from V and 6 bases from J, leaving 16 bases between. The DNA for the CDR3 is TGTGCCAGCAGTGAACAAATTGGGTTTTTGGATGGCTACACCTTC. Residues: CASSEQIGFLDGYTF.